This TCR beta chain comes out of a study of response to subunit inactivated influenza vaccine. General study findings and limits: Researchers suggested that each seasonal influenza vaccination recruits few new T cells.

In TCRdb, the RT-PCR reads were re-called with MiXCR into one record per CDR3 protein. The table shows over 800,000 distinct CDR3 sequences, with around 20% occurring only once. V lost 4 bases and J 5 bases, leaving 12 bases between the germline ends. The length of the CDR3 is 13 residues. The germline gives CDR1 MGHDK, CDR2 SYGVNS. With regard to this clonotype: What it binds is not known.

The material sequenced was PBMCs from blood, taken approximately 5 days after vaccination. The rearrangement links TRBV25-1 to TRBJ2-7; D unclear. The source of this sequence is a man aged 45-65 years who received an inactivated influenza vaccine. The CDR3 sequence is CASSASFLHEQYF. The CDR3 bases are TGTGCCAGCAGTGCGTCCTTTCTTCACGAGCAGTACTTC.